Listed below are T cell receptor beta chains from one sample, sequenced in a study of vaccination effects on CD4 cells after COVID-19. Method: immunoSEQ multiplex PCR; TCRdb's copy keeps in-frame clones and lacks some. Seen here are tens of thousands of clones, 65% to 80% observed once, and the top ten hold under 3%. These receptors have no known antigen. The material sequenced was CD4+ T cells from PBMCs cultured with HCoV-NL63 spike peptides, taken before COVID-19 vaccination. All receptors derive from a human donor who received a COVID-19 vaccine. Each CDR3 is given with its conserved first and last residue. Fields, in order: J gene, V gene, clone size, D gene, CDR3 DNA, CDR3 protein. D genes are given only for firm matches. The size of a clone is reported for some rows only, either as once, few or many, or as a class for expanded clones.

TRBJ1-1 TRBV20-1 NA NA TGCAGTGCACAACCTTACACTGAAGCTTTCTTT CSAQPYTEAFF
TRBJ1-4 TRBV4-1 NA NA TGCGCCAGCAGCCAAGCAGAATTTAATGAAAAACTGTTTTTT CASSQAEFNEKLFF
TRBJ2-1 TRBV4-3 NA TRBD2 TGCGCCAGCAGCTCAAGACTAGCGGGGGTGAGCAATGAGCAGTTCTTC CASSSRLAGVSNEQFF
TRBJ2-3 TRBV19 NA TRBD2 TGTGCCAGTAGTATAGGGGGACTAGCGGTGACAGATACGCAGTATTTT CASSIGGLAVTDTQYF
TRBJ1-6 TRBV2 few TRBD1 TGTGCCAGCAGGGGGACAGCAGCCAATTCACCCCTCCACTTT CASRGTAANSPLHF
TRBJ2-3 TRBV7-3 NA TRBD2 TGTGCCAGCAGCTTAAGTAAAATAGCGGGAGACACAGATACGCAGTATTTT CASSLSKIAGDTDTQYF
TRBJ2-2 TRBV7-2 NA NA TGTGCCAGCAGCTTATTGAGGGCCTTAGAGACCGGGGAGCTGTTTTTT CASSLLRALETGELFF
TRBJ1-4 TRBV19 few TRBD1 TGTGCCAGCCGGGGACAGGGAGATGAAAAACTGTTTTTT CASRGQGDEKLFF
TRBJ1-1 TRBV6-4 NA NA TGTGCCAGCAGTGAGCAGCTGAACACTGAAGCTTTCTTT CASSEQLNTEAFF
TRBJ1-2 TRBV18 NA NA TGTGCCAGCTCACCATTTGCACAGGGCGACTATGGCTACACCTTC CASSPFAQGDYGYTF
TRBJ1-5 TRBV10-3 NA TRBD1 TGTGCCATCAGTGAATACAGGGGCGATCAGCCCCAGCATTTT CAISEYRGDQPQHF
TRBJ2-2 TRBV10-3 NA NA TGTGCCATCAATGGATTGAACACCGGGGAGCTGTTTTTT CAINGLNTGELFF
TRBJ2-3 TRBV3-1/TRBV3-2 NA TRBD1 TGTGCCAGCAGCCAAGAAAAGGACAGGGGAAACACAGATACGCAGTATTTT CASSQEKDRGNTDTQYF
TRBJ2-3 TRBV18 NA NA TGTGCCAGCTCACCCGGGACTGGAACAGATACGCAGTATTTT CASSPGTGTDTQYF
TRBJ2-3 TRBV5-1 few NA TGCGCCAGCAGAACCGGGACGAACACAGATACGCAGTATTTT CASRTGTNTDTQYF
TRBJ2-3 TRBV5-1 NA NA TGCGCCAGCAGCGTGAGGCTAGGGACAGATACGCAGTATTTT CASSVRLGTDTQYF
TRBJ2-5 TRBV18 NA NA TGTGCCAGCTCACCTGGAGCGACCCAAGAGACCCAGTACTTC CASSPGATQETQYF
TRBJ2-5 TRBV5-1 NA TRBD2 TGCGCCACCAAGACCGGGACTAGCGGGGAGACCCAGTACTTC CATKTGTSGETQYF
TRBJ1-2 TRBV6-5 NA NA TGTGCCAGCAACAAACAGGGCTCCAACTATGGCTACACCTTC CASNKQGSNYGYTF
TRBJ1-5 TRBV2 NA TRBD1 TGTGCCAGCAGAACAGACAGGGTCCGACTTTATAGCAATCAGCCCCAGCATTTT CASRTDRVRLYSNQPQHF
TRBJ1-5 TRBV2 NA TRBD1 TGTGCCAGCAGCCGACAGGGGGCTTATAATCAGCCCCAGCATTTT CASSRQGAYNQPQHF
TRBJ1-2 TRBV5-1 NA NA TGCGCCAGCAGCTTGGTAGGACAGAACTATGGCTACACCTTC CASSLVGQNYGYTF
TRBJ1-4 TRBV6-6 NA NA TGTGCCAGCACCAATGGGGCCCAAAATGAAAAACTGTTTTTT CASTNGAQNEKLFF
TRBJ1-4 TRBV7-9 NA NA TGTGCCAGCAGCTTTGCCGGGAATGAAAAACTGTTTTTT CASSFAGNEKLFF
TRBJ1-4 TRBV7-9 NA NA TGTGCCAGCAGCCGAGGTGAAAAACTGTTTTTT CASSRGEKLFF
TRBJ1-5 TRBV7-2 NA NA TGTGCCAGCAGCCTTAGCGGGTTAAATCAGCCCCAGCATTTT CASSLSGLNQPQHF
TRBJ1-6 TRBV6-6 few NA TGTGCCAGCAGTTACGGGGCAGTCCGCCTTAATTCACCCCTCCACTTT CASSYGAVRLNSPLHF
TRBJ1-1 TRBV6-5 once NA TGTGCCAGCGCCCGGGACGGATTGAACACTGAAGCTTTCTTT CASARDGLNTEAFF
TRBJ1-1 TRBV5-1 NA NA TGCGCCAGCTCGGAAGGTTCTTGGGAGACTGAAGCTTTCTTT CASSEGSWETEAFF
TRBJ1-4 TRBV5-1 NA NA TGCGCCAGCAGCTTGTTGACAGGATCCGTAAAACTGTTTTTT CASSLLTGSVKLFF
TRBJ1-1 TRBV2 NA TRBD1 TGTGCCAGCAGTATTTACCCGGGACAGGGATCTGAAGCTTTCTTT CASSIYPGQGSEAFF
TRBJ2-2 TRBV9 NA NA TGTGCCAGCAGCGTAGGTGGGGGCACCGGGGAGCTGTTTTTT CASSVGGGTGELFF
TRBJ1-5 TRBV7-9 NA TRBD1 TGTGCCAGCAGCTCACAGGGGGATCAGCCCCAGCATTTT CASSSQGDQPQHF
TRBJ1-4 TRBV9 NA NA TGTGCCAGCAGCGCAACGGACAGTGAAAAACTGTTTTTT CASSATDSEKLFF
TRBJ2-5 TRBV19 NA TRBD2 TGTGCCAGTAAGGGGACTAGCGGGGGGATTGAAGAGACCCAGTACTTC CASKGTSGGIEETQYF
TRBJ2-5 TRBV7-8 NA NA TGTGCCAGCAGCCCGGTAGGGGGGGGAGAGACCCAGTACTTC CASSPVGGGETQYF
TRBJ2-5 TRBV5-5 NA NA TGTGCCAGCAGCGTTTCAGTAAACCAAGAGACCCAGTACTTC CASSVSVNQETQYF
TRBJ1-1 TRBV10-1 NA TRBD1 TGCGCCAGCAGAGGGACAGCTCCGAACACTGAAGCTTTCTTT CASRGTAPNTEAFF
TRBJ1-5 TRBV6-5 NA NA TGTGCCAGCATAATAACACCCGGGGATCAGCCCCAGCATTTT CASIITPGDQPQHF
TRBJ1-1 TRBV5-1 NA NA TGCGCCAGCAGCCCGATGGGAGGAAGTAACACTGAAGCTTTCTTT CASSPMGGSNTEAFF
TRBJ2-2 TRBV2 few TRBD2 TGTGCCAGCCGGGGACTATCGATGAACACCGGGGAGCTGTTTTTT CASRGLSMNTGELFF
TRBJ1-2 TRBV6-5 NA NA TGTGCCAGCAGGACGAGCGGGGTGGTTCGGGCTGGCTACACCTTC CASRTSGVVRAGYTF
TRBJ2-4 TRBV5-1 once TRBD2 TGCGCCAGCAGCTTGGGCCAACGGGCGGGGGGTGTCGAAAACATTCAGTACTTC CASSLGQRAGGVENIQYF
TRBJ1-5 TRBV28 NA NA TGTGCCAGCAGTTTCCAAGGGGGGGCTGGGAGCAATCAGCCCCAGCATTTT CASSFQGGAGSNQPQHF
TRBJ1-1 TRBV3-1/TRBV3-2 NA NA TGTGCCAGCAGCTTTGAAGGGCTGGGCACTGAAGCTTTCTTT CASSFEGLGTEAFF
TRBJ1-2 TRBV9 NA TRBD1 TGTGCCAGCAGCCCGCTGGACAGGGTCTATGGCTACACCTTC CASSPLDRVYGYTF
TRBJ1-5 TRBV2 NA TRBD1 TGTGCCAGCAGGGCAGCCGACAGGGTGGGACAGCCCCAGCATTTT CASRAADRVGQPQHF
TRBJ2-5 TRBV19 NA NA TGTGCCAGTCGTAGGGGCAGACAAGAGACCCAGTACTTC CASRRGRQETQYF
TRBJ1-3 TRBV12-3/TRBV12-4 NA NA TGTGCCAGCAGTTTATTTGGAAACACCATATATTTT CASSLFGNTIYF
TRBJ2-1 TRBV24-1 NA NA TGTGCCACCAGCCATTTAGGAGCTAGAGGGTACAATGAGCAGTTCTTC CATSHLGARGYNEQFF
TRBJ1-1 TRBV12-3/TRBV12-4 NA NA TGTGCCAGCAGCATGGGACCCACTGAAGCTTTCTTT CASSMGPTEAFF
TRBJ1-1 TRBV3-1/TRBV3-2 once NA TGTGCCAGCAGTCGAGGGGTAGACACTGAAGCTTTCTTT CASSRGVDTEAFF
TRBJ1-2 TRBV9 NA NA TGTGCCAGCAGCGTAGCGGTGGGAAACTATGGCTACACCTTC CASSVAVGNYGYTF
TRBJ2-5 TRBV7-6 NA NA TGTGCCAGCAGCTTACAGGAGGTGGAGACCCAGTACTTC CASSLQEVETQYF
TRBJ1-1 TRBV7-8 NA NA TGTGCCAGCAGCCTTCACCCCGCCCGCACTGAAGCTTTCTTT CASSLHPARTEAFF
TRBJ1-5 TRBV6-6 once NA TGTGCCAGCAGGGCGACAGGTGGTCGCAATCAGCCCCAGCATTTT CASRATGGRNQPQHF
TRBJ1-2 TRBV9 NA NA TGTGCCAGCAGTTCAGGACAACGGCCTAACTATGGCTACACCTTC CASSSGQRPNYGYTF
TRBJ1-5 TRBV28 NA TRBD1 TGTGCCAGCAAAGGGGACAGTCGCAATCAGCCCCAGCATTTT CASKGDSRNQPQHF
TRBJ1-2 TRBV24-1 NA TRBD1 TGTGCCACCAGTGATCTAAGGGGGCCAGACTATGGCTACACCTTC CATSDLRGPDYGYTF